The sequence of this T cell receptor beta chain was determined in a study of radiotherapy plus CTLA-4 blockade in lung cancer. The wider study: Among enrolled patients, roughly 20% responded and about 34% achieved disease control. Regarding the study as a whole: Tumor-derived TCR clones expanded in blood after radiotherapy plus ipilimumab.

Germline values: CDR1 LGHNA, CDR2 YNFKEQ. V shed 1 base and J 5 bases; nucleotides not matched to a gene: 8. The CDR3 spans 16 residues. CTLA-4 blockade using ipilimumab, together with focal radiation, was received by patients with chemo-refractory metastatic non-small-cell lung cancer. Note on this clone: The antigen is unknown.

Profiled with immunoSEQ multiplex PCR; TCRdb holds only in-frame clones, not every one. This sample has roughly 98,000 clones, with about 80% found just once. The source material was peripheral blood, sampled from a patient treated with radiotherapy plus ipilimumab. The origin of this receptor is a human donor with non-small cell lung cancer that progressed on radiotherapy plus ipilimumab. This chain uses TRBV4-2 with TRBJ2-5, with TRBD2 matching 9 bases. DNA for the CDR3: TGTGCCAGCAGCCAAGGCCCAGCGGGGGGCTTGGAGACCCAGTACTTC. Translation gives CASSQGPAGGLETQYF.